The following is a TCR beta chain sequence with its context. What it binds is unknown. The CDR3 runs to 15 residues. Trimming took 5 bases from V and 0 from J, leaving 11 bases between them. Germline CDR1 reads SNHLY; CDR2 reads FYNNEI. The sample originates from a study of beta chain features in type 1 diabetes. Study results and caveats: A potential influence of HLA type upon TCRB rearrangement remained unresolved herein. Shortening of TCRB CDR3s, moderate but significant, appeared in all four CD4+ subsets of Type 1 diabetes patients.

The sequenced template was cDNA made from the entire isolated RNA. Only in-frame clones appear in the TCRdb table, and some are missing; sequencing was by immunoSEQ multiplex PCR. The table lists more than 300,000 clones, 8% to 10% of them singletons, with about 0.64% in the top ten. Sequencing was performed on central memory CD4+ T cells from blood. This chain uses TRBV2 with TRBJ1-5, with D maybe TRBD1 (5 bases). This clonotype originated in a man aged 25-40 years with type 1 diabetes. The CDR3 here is CASSWDGPSNQPQHF. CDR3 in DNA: TGTGCCAGCAGTTGGGACGGTCCTAGCAATCAGCCCCAGCATTTT.